One sample yielded the 7 T cell receptor beta chains listed below, sequenced in a study of cytomegalovirus exposure and HLA in healthy donors. PCR amplification relied on 60 Vbeta primers (plus 13 Jbeta primers). Some clones are missing from TCRdb's copy, which holds only in-frame ones; the method was immunoSEQ multiplex PCR. This sample yields some 57,000 clones, of which around 62% are seen a single time; approximately 10% belongs to the top ten. Source material: PBMCs. Receptors were obtained from a human donor in good health.

This clone has a single count. The chain is built from TRBV27 and TRBJ2-1; 7 bases are shared with TRBD1. The CDR3 is 16 residues long. In germline, CDR1 is MNHEY, CDR2 SMNVEV (reference sequence). Unmatched junction bases numbered 7, after V lost 5 bases and J lost 0 bases. The CDR3 is CASSPRDRSSYNEQFF. The CDR3 DNA is TGTGCCAGCAGTCCCAGGGACAGAAGCTCCTACAATGAGCAGTTCTTC.

V usage is TRBV4-1 and J usage is TRBJ1-5; 9 bases fit TRBD1. Germline lookup yields CDR1 MGHRA and CDR2 YSYEKL. The CDR3 loop spans 18 amino acids. V shed 2 bases and J 1 base; nucleotides not matched to a gene: 9. The CDR3, as DNA: TGCGCCAGCAGCCAATCGGGACAGGGAATAGGGAGCAATCAGCCCCAGCATTTT. It specifies CASSQSGQGIGSNQPQHF.

CDR3: CASTSTPGEYGNSPLHF. The CDR3 coding sequence is TGTGCCAGCACCTCGACTCCAGGGGAGTATGGTAATTCACCCCTCCACTTT. The genes are TRBV9 and TRBJ1-6, with D possibly TRBD1 on 6 matching bases. The CDR3 has 17 residues. Between the trimmed V and J ends, which lost 6 bases and 6 bases, there was a span of 22 bases. Germline CDR1 SGDLS, CDR2 YYNGEE.

CDR3 region: CASSPTGKVYNEQFF. DNA of the CDR3: TGTGCCAGCAGTCCGACAGGGAAGGTCTACAATGAGCAGTTCTTC. This sequence joins TRBV6-6 and TRBJ2-1; 7 nucleotides match TRBD1. This CDR3 is 15 amino acids long. CDR1 and CDR2 from the germline V gene are MNHNY and SVGAGI (reference sequence). The V and J ends lost 5 bases and 3 bases, in that order; junction bases with no gene match: 7.

This clone was seen just once. Relative to the germline gene, one junction end is altered; a read error may explain this. The V and J genes are TRBV7-7 and TRBJ2-7, with TRBD1 identical over 7 bases. Germline CDR1 is SSHAT and CDR2 is FNYEAQ (reference sequence). There are 15 residues in the CDR3. The CDR3 coding sequence is TGTGCTAGCAGCTTACGGTTGGGACAGCCCTACGAGCAGTACTTC. It codes for CASSLRLGQPYEQYF.

The rearrangement uses TRBV27 and TRBJ2-1; 8 nucleotides line up with TRBD1. This CDR3 contains 16 residues. From germline, CDR1 is MNHEY and CDR2 SMNVEV (reference sequence). The V segment lost 2 bases and the J segment 9 bases; nucleotides outside the gene matches: 12. The CDR3 bases are TGTGCCAGCAGTTTACTCCCGGACAGGGTGGGAGGTGAGCAGTTCTTC. It codes for CASSLLPDRVGGEQFF.

The chain couples TRBV30 to TRBJ1-4, with 7 bases matching TRBD1. CDR1 and CDR2 from the germline V gene are GTSNPN and SVGIG (reference sequence). This CDR3 has 13 amino acids. V dropped 5 bases and J dropped 5; count of bases not matched to a gene: 5. CDR3 amino acids: CAWGRDRNEKLFF. The CDR3 DNA sequence: TGTGCCTGGGGCCGGGACAGAAATGAAAAACTGTTTTTT. Combining the CDR3 with reference TRBV30 and TRBJ1-4 gives the whole variable domain SQTIHQWPATLVQPVGSPLSLECTVEGTSNPNLYWYRQAAGRGLQLLFYSVGIGQISSEVPQNLSASRPQDRQFILSSKKLLLSDSGFYLCAWGRDRNEKLFFGSGTQLSVL.